The present entry profiles one T cell receptor (beta chain) with its context. One Seattle source followed patients from active infection through their disease course. The source of the sample is a study of blood T cell repertoires in COVID-19. About the study: PBMCs, B-cell-depleted T cells, or T cells were the source of the cDNA or gDNA that made up the material.

Original data processing: Amplification from reference gene primers served as the basis for estimated nucleated cell counts. The data were produced by immunoSEQ multiplex PCR, yet TCRdb's version contains in-frame clones alone and is incomplete. The D gene and trimming were derived from the DNA, and the V and J assignments and clone size from that table. The sample shows 65,000 to 85,000 clones, around nine tenths of them seen only once. This sequence was found in a man older than 75 with COVID-19, enrolled during active disease. Sequenced: peripheral blood.

CDR3 nucleotide sequence: TGCGCCAGCAGCCAAGAGTGGGCCTCAAGCTCTGGAAACACCATATATTTT. Its protein product is CASSQEWASSSGNTIYF. This sequence joins TRBV4-3 and TRBJ1-3; D remains ambiguous. V was pared by 0 bases and J by 0 bases, with 12 bases between. The CDR3 totals 17 residues. Germline V lookup: CDR1 LGHNA, CDR2 YSLEER.